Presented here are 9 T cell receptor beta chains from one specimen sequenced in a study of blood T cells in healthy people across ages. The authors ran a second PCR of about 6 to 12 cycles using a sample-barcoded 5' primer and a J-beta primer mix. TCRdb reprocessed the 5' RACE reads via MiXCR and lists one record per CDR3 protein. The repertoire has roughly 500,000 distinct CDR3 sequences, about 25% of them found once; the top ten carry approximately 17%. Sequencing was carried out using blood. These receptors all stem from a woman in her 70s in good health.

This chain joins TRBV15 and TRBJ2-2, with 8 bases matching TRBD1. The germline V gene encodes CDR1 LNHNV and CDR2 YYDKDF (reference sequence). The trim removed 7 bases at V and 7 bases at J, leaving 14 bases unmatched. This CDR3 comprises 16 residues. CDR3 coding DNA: TGTGCCACCACAGGGGGCGCGTACCCGAGAAGCGGGGAGCTGTTTTTT. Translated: CATTGGAYPRSGELFF.

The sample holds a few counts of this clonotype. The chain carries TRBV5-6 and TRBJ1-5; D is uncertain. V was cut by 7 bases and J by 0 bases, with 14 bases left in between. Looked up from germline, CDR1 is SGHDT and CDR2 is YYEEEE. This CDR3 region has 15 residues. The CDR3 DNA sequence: TGTGCCAGCCGAGCGAGAGGGATTAGCAATCAGCCCCAGCATTTT. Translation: CASRARGISNQPQHF.

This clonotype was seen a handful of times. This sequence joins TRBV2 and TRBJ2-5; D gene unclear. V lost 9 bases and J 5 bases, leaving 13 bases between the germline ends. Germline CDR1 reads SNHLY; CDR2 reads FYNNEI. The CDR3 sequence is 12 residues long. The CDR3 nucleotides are TGTGCCAGAGAGAAAGATGTGGAGACCCAGTACTTC. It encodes CAREKDVETQYF.

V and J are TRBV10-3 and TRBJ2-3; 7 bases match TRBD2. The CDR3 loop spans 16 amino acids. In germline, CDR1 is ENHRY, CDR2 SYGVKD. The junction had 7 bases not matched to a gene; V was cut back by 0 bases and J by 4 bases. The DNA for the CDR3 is TGTGCCATCAGTGAGTCCGGACTAGGGGAACCAGATACGCAGTATTTT. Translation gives CAISESGLGEPDTQYF.

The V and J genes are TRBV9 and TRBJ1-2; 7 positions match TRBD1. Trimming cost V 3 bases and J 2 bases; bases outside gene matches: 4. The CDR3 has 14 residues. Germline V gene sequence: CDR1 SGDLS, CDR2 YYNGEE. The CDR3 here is CASSASGQNYGYTF. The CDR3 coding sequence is TGTGCCAGCAGCGCCTCGGGACAGAACTATGGCTACACCTTC.

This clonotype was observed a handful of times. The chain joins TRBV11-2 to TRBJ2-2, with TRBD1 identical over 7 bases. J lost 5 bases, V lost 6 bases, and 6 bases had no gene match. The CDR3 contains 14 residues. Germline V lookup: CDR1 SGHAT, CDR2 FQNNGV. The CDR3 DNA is TGTGCCAGCAGACCAGACAGGGTAACCGGGGAGCTGTTTTTT. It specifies CASRPDRVTGELFF.

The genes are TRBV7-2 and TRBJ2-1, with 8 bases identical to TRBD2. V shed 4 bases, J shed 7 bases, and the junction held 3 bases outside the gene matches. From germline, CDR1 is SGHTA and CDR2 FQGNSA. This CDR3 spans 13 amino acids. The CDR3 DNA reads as TGTGCCAGCAGCTCTAGCGGGCGAAATGAGCAGTTCTTC. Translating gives CASSSSGRNEQFF.

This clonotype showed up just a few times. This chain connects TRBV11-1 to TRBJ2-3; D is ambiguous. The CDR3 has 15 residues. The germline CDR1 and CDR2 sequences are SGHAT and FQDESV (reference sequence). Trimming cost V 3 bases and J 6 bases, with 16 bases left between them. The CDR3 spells CASSLLLPFGDTQYF. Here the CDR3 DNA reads TGTGCCAGCAGCTTGTTACTCCCTTTCGGGGATACGCAGTATTTT.

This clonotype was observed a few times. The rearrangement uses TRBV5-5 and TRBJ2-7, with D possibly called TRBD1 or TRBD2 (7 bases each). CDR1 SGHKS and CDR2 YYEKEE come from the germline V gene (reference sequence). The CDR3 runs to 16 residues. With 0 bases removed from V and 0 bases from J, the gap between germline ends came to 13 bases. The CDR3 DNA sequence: TGTGCCAGCAGCTTGGTTTTCAGGGGGGGCTCCTACGAGCAGTACTTC. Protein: CASSLVFRGGSYEQYF.